This T cell receptor beta chain was profiled in a study of cytomegalovirus exposure and HLA in healthy donors (dated by TCRdb to the late 2010s). In the study overall: According to an earlier analysis of several hundred of the donors, about 179 million T cells yielded roughly 110 million unique TCR beta sequences and more than 250 Gb of sequence data. Four or five DR-DQ haplotypes were handled as single units for association and clustering because linkage in the cohort was strong. The study used immunosequencing to profile the T cell repertoires of around 600 subjects and linked those repertoires to cytomegalovirus serostatus. To decide whether each TCR beta V gene segment behaved as functional or pseudogenic, an earlier analysis of some 580 of the donors relied on high-throughput TCR beta sequencing. The aim of the study was to test whether cataloging public T cell receptors could identify signatures of past pathogen exposure. The genetic ancestry cluster associated with self-reported Caucasian donors included 70% to 85% of the 300 to 400 genotyped donors. Across some 400 genotyped donors of the cohort, an average of approximately 200,000 unique TCR beta nucleotide sequences per donor were sequenced, and roughly 20% of those sequences were non-productive. Rather than drawing on any new phenotypic data, the later analysis identified candidate immune exposures from TCR beta sequences and the way those sequences occurred across donors. In addition to the first cohort of hundreds of subjects, a separate validation cohort of 120 different subjects was used. An early release covering 550 to 650 HLA-typed donors comprised 250 to 350 gigabases of sequencing data and around 86 million unique TCR sequences. A later genetic analysis took genome-wide SNP genotypes for about three fifths of the roughly 670 donors and used that subset as a discovery cohort. To predict cytomegalovirus infection status, the study combined high-throughput TCR immunosequencing, statistical association of individual TCRs with disease status, and machine learning. To study patterns of TCR occurrence, a later analysis re-analyzed previously published TCR beta repertoires from 600 to 750 donors and added high-resolution HLA genotyping. Both class I and class II loci were covered by HLA typing, at four-digit resolution. Typing coverage differed by locus: A, B, C, DRB1 and DQB1 were typed in about 629-640 donors, DQA1 in approximately 520, DPA1 in some 570, and DPB1 in approximately 450. All discovery cohort repertoires had been generated using a single sequencing platform. Alongside the repertoire data, information on donor age, sex, ethnicity and CMV serostatus was compiled.

The cohort consisted of some 730 healthy bone marrow donors. At the time of sampling, every cohort member was nominally healthy, though immune exposures that went unrecorded were likely present. The donor tested CMV seronegative, placing the donor among the approximately 360 seronegative members of the cohort. Every donor gave a peripheral blood sample, and the peripheral blood mononuclear cells from that sample were used for TCR beta sequencing. Genomic DNA extraction from the blood cell samples was performed with the Qiagen DNeasy Blood Extraction Kit. This clone was counted only a few times. Its target antigen remains unknown. The sample holds no much larger clone one base away, and base qualities are not on file. The library was generated by the immunoSEQ multiplex PCR assay. A mixture of 60 forward primers for TCR Vbeta segments and 13 reverse primers for TCR Jbeta segments was used in the multiplex PCR. The CDR3 region of rearranged TCR beta genes was amplified from genomic DNA with a multiplex PCR assay. The Illumina HiSeq System was used to sequence the amplified TCR beta libraries as 87-base-pair reads. Processing in the source paper ran as follows. Across the 666 repertoires, a later analysis counted some 80 million unique TCR beta chains, 9.5 million to 12 million of which were shared by at least two donors. To remove PCR and sequencing errors, raw reads were error-corrected and collapsed into unique sequences using a nearest-neighbor algorithm that merged closely related sequences. V, D and J gene segments were assigned by aligning CDR3 sequences to IMGT reference sequences. For a sequence to be retained, a match of at least six nucleotides was required to both a V gene segment and a J gene segment. A rearrangement counted as productive if the CDR3 had no stop codons and remained in frame with V and J, and every other rearrangement counted as non-productive. CDR3 was defined by IMGT convention, running from the second conserved V-encoded cysteine to the conserved J-encoded phenylalanine. The earlier analysis of 500 to 750 of the donors excluded any sequence lacking an unambiguous match to a single V gene segment. In an earlier analysis of some 590 of the donors, a V segment was called functional when productive rearrangements were above 56.7%, and segregating when the standard deviation between donors exceeded 5%. A statistical classification framework was built for diagnosing cytomegalovirus status from the catalog of TCR beta chain sequences. V and J gene assignment, in a later analysis, came from comparing TCR nucleotide sequences with IMGT/GENE-DB human TR gene sequences. The TCRdist pipeline was used in a later analysis to assign CDR3 sequences and most-parsimonious VDJ recombination scenarios. In a later analysis, each TCR beta chain was defined by its CDR3 amino acid sequence together with its V-gene family, and reads without a unique V-gene family were excluded. To address suspected cross-contamination and a sequencing artifact, a later analysis removed a few hundred highly shared, low-generation-probability nucleotide sequences. For each public chain, a later analysis derived a clonal expansion index from normalized ranks of inferred template counts within each repertoire. A later analysis computed generation probabilities with a VDJ recombination model fitted to out-of-frame rearrangements, and checked the results against IGoR. In a later analysis, hypergeometric tests were used to score TCR-TCR, TCR-HLA and TCR-CMV co-occurrence, with a repertoire-size bias correction applied to TCR pairs. False discovery rates were estimated in a later analysis by permuting HLA or CMV assignments 20 times. In a later analysis, co-occurring TCRs were grouped using DBSCAN, with TCRdist sequence similarity added in when clustering inside HLA-allele-positive subsets. For co-occurrence clustering, repertoires with fewer than 30,000 or more than 120,000 public chains were excluded, along with several repertoires with anomalous nucleotide sharing. This immuneACCESS table, as held by TCRdb, lists in-frame sequences with V and J called but not all clones. Of the missing ones, under half trace to an unresolved V gene in checked studies; the others have no known cause. The DNA gave D and trimming, while V, J and clone size come from that table. In this sample the table shows a few hundred thousand clones, around 90% of which occur a single time. The top ten clones comprise roughly 1.6% of the sample.

The germline V gene sets CDR1 to SGHAT and CDR2 to FQNNGV. Taken from cysteine to phenylalanine, the CDR3 has 18 residues. The sequence is cut down to CDR3 DNA, 54 bases in frame from base 1. V loses 3 bases at its end and J loses 2 bases; junction bases beyond the gene matches: 9. Study-level results and caveats: Compared with the 666-donor mean, donors in an Asian-associated ancestry cluster had fewer N-insertions in productive TCRs, according to a later genetic analysis. Because the 87-base-pair reads could not distinguish some IMGT-functional V segments, including TRBV6-2 and TRBV6-3, those segments were excluded. A later analysis reported that several top co-occurrence clusters appeared linked to parvovirus B19, influenza, CMV and Epstein-Barr virus. In a later analysis, TCR association rates were found to vary across HLA loci, with the most associated TCRs seen for DRB1 alleles and the fewest for HLA-C alleles. In an earlier analysis of roughly 560 of the donors, most TCR beta V segments were observed in productive rearrangements about 87% or about 30% of the time, broadly matching IMGT annotations. Most CMV-associated TCR beta chains appeared to be HLA-restricted in a later analysis, and the HLA associations seemed to be driven largely by CMV exposure. In the study, 150 to 200 TCR beta chains were listed as associated with cytomegalovirus. Correlated functional status among segregating V segments might be attributable to linkage disequilibrium, but an unknown experimental factor could not be ruled out. Sequencing depth was assumed to be roughly uniform across donors in the presence/absence analyses, though that assumption may not hold. For the cohort, immune exposure information was limited to CMV serostatus. Because counts were too low, seventeen rarely observed V segments, including chromosome 9 orphons, were excluded from the earlier analysis of roughly 580 of the donors. A later genetic analysis associated a missense DCLRE1C variant with V-gene and J-gene trimming of TCR beta chains, and an independent cohort replicated the association. A few of the identified cytomegalovirus-associated TCR beta chains were confirmed in vitro to be specific for cytomegalovirus antigens. Specific HLA alleles were associated with over 15,000 TCR beta sequences at a false discovery rate of 0.05 in a later analysis. In a later analysis, HLA-associated TCR beta chains were found to be more clonally expanded and to have lower generation probabilities than equally common non-associated chains. The authors suggested that the approach could potentially be extended to other disease states and immunological phenotypes. The classifier was reported to diagnose cytomegalovirus status with high specificity and sensitivity in both the original cohort and the validation cohort. A further reported finding was that TCR beta sequences accurately predicted the HLA-A and HLA-B alleles for most subjects in the first cohort. HLA typing was unavailable for some donors at each locus, so association tests used only the typed subset. Across donors, most TCR sequences were observed very rarely, whereas some public TCRs were present in many individuals. The sequencing pipeline was judged likely to have produced a cluster of highly shared sequence variants as a technical artifact. The cohort was sequenced for TCR beta chains only, and without alpha or paired-chain data the features that could be detected were limited. Strong co-occurrence of HLA alleles, especially DR and DQ, made assigning TCR associations to individual alleles difficult.

The chain employs TRBV11-2 and TRBJ2-2; TRBD2 aligns with 10 central bases. This TCR was recovered from a girl aged 2-10 years in good health and CMV-seronegative. The sample comprised PBMCs. Read as DNA, the sequence is TGTGCCAGCAGCTTTCTTTCGAGCGGGAGGGGTAACACCGGGGAGCTGTTTTTT. It specifies CASSFLSSGRGNTGELFF.